The rows below give T cell receptor beta chains drawn from one sample of a study of long-term antiretroviral therapy in people with HIV. Sequencing was performed with immunoSEQ multiplex PCR; in TCRdb, only in-frame clones are kept and a portion is missing. The sample carries 20,000 to 25,000 clones, around 80% recorded once. Specimen: unsorted PBMCs, collected 1.2 years after starting antiretroviral therapy. The receptors were sampled from a woman aged 40 to 55 with HIV. Each CDR3 is given with its conserved first and last residue. D genes are given only for firm matches. The size field is filled for only some rows; it gives once, few, many or a size class.

-	TRBV7-9	-	TRBJ2-2	CASSPDWAGELFF	TGTGCCAGCAGCCCCGACTGGGCCGGGGAGCTGTTTTTT
few	TRBV7-2	TRBD1	TRBJ2-7	CASSIRGGGQGLIEQYF	TGTGCCAGCAGCATTAGGGGTGGGGGACAGGGGCTAATCGAGCAGTACTTC
-	TRBV7-9	-	TRBJ2-7	CASSWSRREQYF	TGTGCCAGCAGCTGGTCGAGGCGCGAGCAGTACTTC
-	TRBV6-4	TRBD2	TRBJ2-1	CASSRLAGALNEQFF	TGTGCCAGCAGTCGCCTAGCGGGGGCCCTCAATGAGCAGTTCTTC
few	TRBV11-2	-	TRBJ2-1	CASSLEGEDEQFF	TGTGCCAGCAGCTTAGAGGGGGAAGATGAGCAGTTCTTC
-	TRBV6-1	-	TRBJ1-5	CASSESPQGYSNQPQHF	TGTGCCAGCAGTGAAAGCCCTCAGGGCTATAGCAATCAGCCCCAGCATTTT
-	TRBV4-1	TRBD2	TRBJ2-1	CASSQGLAHNEQFF	TGCGCCAGCAGCCAAGGACTAGCCCACAATGAGCAGTTCTTC
-	TRBV7-2	-	TRBJ2-7	CASSLVPNYEQYF	TGTGCCAGCAGCTTAGTTCCTAACTACGAGCAGTACTTC
-	TRBV4-2	-	TRBJ1-3	CASSQVSGDTIYF	TGTGCCAGCAGCCAAGTAAGCGGCGACACCATATATTTT
-	TRBV5-4	TRBD1	TRBJ2-5	CASSLVGSGGAETQYF	TGTGCCAGCAGCTTGGTTGGGTCAGGGGGCGCGGAGACCCAGTACTTC
-	TRBV19	-	TRBJ1-4	CATRQDNEKLFF	TGTGCCACAAGGCAGGATAATGAAAAACTGTTTTTT
-	TRBV7-6	-	TRBJ2-7	CASSSQGSSSYEQYF	TGTGCCAGCAGCTCACAGGGCTCTAGCTCCTACGAGCAGTACTTC
-	TRBV7-8	TRBD2	TRBJ2-2	CASSPRPPGGANTGELFF	TGTGCCAGCAGCCCCCGACCCCCGGGGGGTGCGAACACCGGGGAGCTGTTTTTT
-	TRBV30	-	TRBJ2-3	CAWSVSRARVDTQYF	TGTGCCTGGAGTGTATCTCGAGCGCGGGTAGATACGCAGTATTTT
-	TRBV5-6	-	TRBJ1-1	CASIGRFWDTEAFF	TGTGCCAGCATAGGACGCTTTTGGGACACTGAAGCTTTCTTT
-	TRBV5-1	TRBD1	TRBJ2-7	CASTVDRGSYEQYF	TGCGCCAGCACCGTGGACAGGGGATCCTACGAGCAGTACTTC
-	TRBV28	TRBD1	TRBJ1-2	CASRSTGYKWGYTF	TGTGCCAGCAGATCGACAGGGTACAAATGGGGCTACACCTTC
-	TRBV5-1	TRBD1	TRBJ1-3	CASSGQGGMKGNTIYF	TGCGCCAGCAGCGGACAGGGGGGAATGAAGGGAAACACCATATATTTT
-	TRBV7-9	TRBD1	TRBJ2-7	CASSKPGQGSHEQYF	TGTGCCAGCAGCAAACCGGGACAGGGTTCCCACGAGCAGTACTTC
few	TRBV4-1	-	TRBJ1-1	CASSQPLQGPGWSTEAFF	TGCGCCAGCAGCCAACCCCTCCAGGGCCCGGGGTGGAGCACTGAAGCTTTCTTT
-	TRBV27	-	TRBJ1-2	CASSIHRGLTPGYGYTF	TGTGCCAGCAGTATACACCGGGGCCTTACCCCGGGTTATGGCTACACCTTC
few	TRBV29-1	-	TRBJ1-3	CSAARERGNTIYF	TGCAGCGCCGCCAGGGAGCGTGGAAACACCATATATTTT
-	TRBV19	TRBD1	TRBJ1-5	CASSRDRVQPQHF	TGTGCCAGTAGCCGTGACAGGGTCCAGCCCCAGCATTTT
once	TRBV11-3	-	TRBJ1-2	CASSLDWGYGDTRFYGYTF	TGTGCCAGCAGCTTAGATTGGGGGTACGGGGACACTCGGTTCTATGGCTACACCTTC
-	TRBV7-9	-	TRBJ2-5	CASSNIWGEETQYF	TGTGCCAGCAGCAACATATGGGGGGAAGAGACCCAGTACTTC